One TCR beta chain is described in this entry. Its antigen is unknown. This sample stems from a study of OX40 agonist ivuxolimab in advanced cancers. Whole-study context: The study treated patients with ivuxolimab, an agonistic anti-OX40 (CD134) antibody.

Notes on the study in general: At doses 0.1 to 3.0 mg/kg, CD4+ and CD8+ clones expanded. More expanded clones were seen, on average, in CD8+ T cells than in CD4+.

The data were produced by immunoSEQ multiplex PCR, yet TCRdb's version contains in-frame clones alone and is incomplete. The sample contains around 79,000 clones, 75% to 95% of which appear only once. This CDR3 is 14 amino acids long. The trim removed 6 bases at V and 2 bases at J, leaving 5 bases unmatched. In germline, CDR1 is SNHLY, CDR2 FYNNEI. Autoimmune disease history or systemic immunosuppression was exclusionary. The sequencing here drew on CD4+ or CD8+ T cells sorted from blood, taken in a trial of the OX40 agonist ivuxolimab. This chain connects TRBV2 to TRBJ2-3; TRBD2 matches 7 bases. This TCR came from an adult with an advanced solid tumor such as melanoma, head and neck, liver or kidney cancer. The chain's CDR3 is CASSPLAATDTQYF. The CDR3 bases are TGTGCCAGCAGCCCCCTAGCGGCCACAGATACGCAGTATTTT.